This T cell receptor beta chain was obtained from a study of tumour-infiltrating T cells in Burkitt lymphoma. The overall study: Overall and progression-free survival were predicted by productive clonality.

TCRdb keeps only in-frame clones here, not all; method: immunoSEQ multiplex PCR. Here the sample spans 13,000 or so clones, over 75% being singletons. The germline V and J ends were trimmed by 6 bases and 0 bases, with 14 bases remaining between them. The CDR3 is made up of 15 amino acids. Germline CDR1 reads SNHLY; CDR2 reads FYNNEI. The chain recombines TRBV2 with TRBJ1-1; D is undetermined. Sequencing was performed on tumor tissue. The origin of this receptor is a human donor with diffuse large B-cell lymphoma. CDR3 region: CASSAALVMNTEAFF. CDR3 bases: TGTGCCAGCAGCGCCGCGTTGGTCATGAACACTGAAGCTTTCTTT.